One T cell receptor beta chain is described in this entry. This entry is derived from a study of blood T cell repertoires in COVID-19. Libraries were prepared by immunoSEQ multiplex PCR; TCRdb keeps only in-frame clonotypes and omits some of them. The repertoire holds some 120,000 clones, with approximately 81% as singletons. The sequence was collected from a woman aged 45-59 years with acute or convalescent COVID-19. Input material: peripheral blood.

The CDR3 sequence is CASSRQGGWNTEAFF. In nucleotides, the CDR3 is TGTGCCAGCAGCCGGCAGGGAGGTTGGAACACTGAAGCTTTCTTT. This chain connects TRBV14 to TRBJ1-1; D is possibly TRBD1 (5 bases). The germline V and J ends were trimmed by 4 bases and 1 base, with 13 bases remaining between them. Germline CDR1 and CDR2: SGHDN and FVKESK. The CDR3 has 15 residues.